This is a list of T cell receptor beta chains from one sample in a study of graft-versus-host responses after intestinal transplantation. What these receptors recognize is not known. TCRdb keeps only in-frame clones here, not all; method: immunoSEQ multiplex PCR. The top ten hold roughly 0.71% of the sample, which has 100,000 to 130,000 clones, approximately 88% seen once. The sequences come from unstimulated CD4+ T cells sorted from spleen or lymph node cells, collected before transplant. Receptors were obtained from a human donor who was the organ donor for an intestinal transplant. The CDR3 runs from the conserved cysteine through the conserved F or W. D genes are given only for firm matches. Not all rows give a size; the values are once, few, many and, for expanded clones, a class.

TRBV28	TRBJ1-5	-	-	CASSLKGSRNQPQHF	TGTGCCAGCAGTTTAAAGGGGTCCCGCAATCAGCCCCAGCATTTT
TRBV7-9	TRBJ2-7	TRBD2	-	CASSLGVVAGGSYEQYF	TGTGCCAGCAGCTTAGGAGTTGTAGCGGGGGGCTCCTACGAGCAGTACTTC
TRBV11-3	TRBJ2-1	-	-	CASSLGTDNEQFF	TGTGCCAGCAGCTTAGGAACAGACAATGAGCAGTTCTTC
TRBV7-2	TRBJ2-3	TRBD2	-	CASSLQVSGLTSTDTQYF	TGTGCCAGCAGCTTACAAGTTAGCGGGCTCACTAGCACAGATACGCAGTATTTT
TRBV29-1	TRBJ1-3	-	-	CSVLRYSGNTIYF	TGCAGCGTTTTGCGGTATTCTGGAAACACCATATATTTT
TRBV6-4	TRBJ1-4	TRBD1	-	CASSEETGSEKLFF	TGTGCCAGCAGTGAGGAGACAGGGAGTGAAAAACTGTTTTTT
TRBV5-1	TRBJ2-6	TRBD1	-	CASSQFGQGSSGANVLTF	TGCGCCAGCAGCCAATTCGGACAGGGAAGCTCTGGGGCCAACGTCCTGACTTTC
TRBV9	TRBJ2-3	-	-	CASSVATDTQYF	TGTGCCAGCAGCGTAGCTACAGATACGCAGTATTTT
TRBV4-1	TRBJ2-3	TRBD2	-	CASSQDWGTSGTDTQYF	TGCGCCAGCAGCCAAGATTGGGGGACTAGCGGCACAGATACGCAGTATTTT
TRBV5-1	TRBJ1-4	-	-	CASSLDRWGNEKLFF	TGCGCCAGCAGCCTTGACAGGTGGGGTAATGAAAAACTGTTTTTT
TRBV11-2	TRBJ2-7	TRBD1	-	CASSLGAGTGVYEQYF	TGTGCCAGCAGCTTGGGTGCCGGGACAGGGGTCTACGAGCAGTACTTC
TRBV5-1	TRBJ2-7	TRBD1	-	CASRIGTGWEYEQYF	TGCGCCAGCAGAATCGGGACAGGGTGGGAGTACGAGCAGTACTTC
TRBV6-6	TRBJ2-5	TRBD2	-	CASSSGGAGETQYF	TGTGCCAGCTCGAGCGGGGGGGCAGGCGAGACCCAGTACTTC
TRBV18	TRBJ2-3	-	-	CASSPLSRAGTDTQYF	TGTGCCAGCTCACCACTTAGTCGGGCAGGCACAGATACGCAGTATTTT
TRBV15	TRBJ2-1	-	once	CATSGGGRLHNEQFF	TGTGCCACCAGCGGGGGGGGGCGTCTCCACAATGAGCAGTTCTTC
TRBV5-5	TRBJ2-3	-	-	CASSLSSRAADTQYF	TGTGCCAGCAGCCTTTCTAGTAGGGCGGCAGATACGCAGTATTTT
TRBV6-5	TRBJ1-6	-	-	CASSYQGTAPLHF	TGTGCCAGCAGTTACCAGGGGACGGCACCCCTCCACTTT
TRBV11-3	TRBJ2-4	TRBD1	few	CASSGGQGQANIQYF	TGTGCCAGCAGCGGAGGGCAGGGACAGGCAAACATTCAGTACTTC
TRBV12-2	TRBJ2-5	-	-	CASRLEGWETQYF	TGTGCAAGTCGCTTAGAAGGATGGGAGACCCAGTACTTC
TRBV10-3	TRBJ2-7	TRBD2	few	CAISESGLASYEQYF	TGTGCCATCAGTGAGTCGGGACTAGCGAGCTACGAGCAGTACTTC
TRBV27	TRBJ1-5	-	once	CASRPNRNQPQHF	TGTGCCAGCAGGCCTAACAGGAATCAGCCCCAGCATTTT
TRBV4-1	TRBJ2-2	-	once	CASSWNGSPNTGELFF	TGCGCCAGCAGTTGGAACGGGTCCCCGAACACCGGGGAGCTGTTTTTT
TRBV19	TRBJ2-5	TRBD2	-	CASSIREGETQYF	TGTGCCAGTAGTATTCGGGAGGGAGAGACCCAGTACTTC